This T cell receptor beta chain appears in the sequencing data of a study of blood T cell repertoires in COVID-19. Libraries were prepared by immunoSEQ multiplex PCR; TCRdb keeps only in-frame clonotypes and omits some of them. The sample has some 270,000 clones; 80% to 90% are singletons. Worth noting for this clone: The same CDR3 can be traced to other DNA sequences in this sample.

Sequencing was performed on peripheral blood. The TCR comes from a man in his thirties or forties with acute or convalescent COVID-19.

The CDR3 DNA reads TGTGCCAGCAGTTTACAGAAATATGGCTACACCTTC. This codes for CASSLQKYGYTF. This chain connects TRBV28 to TRBJ1-2; unclear D gene. V was pared by 2 bases and J by 5 bases, with 6 bases between. Per germline, CDR1 MDHEN and CDR2 SYDVKM. There are 12 residues in the CDR3.